Sequencing of this T cell receptor (beta chain) was carried out in a study of blood T cell repertoires in COVID-19. V lost 3 bases, J lost 5 bases, and 6 bases stayed unmatched. The CDR3 consists of 15 residues. Germline V gene data show CDR1 as LGHDT and CDR2 as YNNKEL (reference sequence). Produced via immunoSEQ multiplex PCR; TCRdb's table is partial and in-frame only. The table includes about 150,000 clones, 82% detected once. The chain has TRBV3-1 (or the pseudogene TRBV3-2) and TRBJ2-5, with TRBD1 matching over 10 bases. Sequenced input: peripheral blood. The clonotype originates from a human donor with acute or convalescent COVID-19. The donor label of this sample is uncertain. This chain's CDR3 is CASSQRQGAGETQYF. CDR3 in DNA: TGTGCCAGCAGCCAGAGACAGGGGGCCGGGGAGACCCAGTACTTC.